This T cell receptor (beta chain) was sequenced during a study of blood T cell repertoires in COVID-19. Measured with immunoSEQ multiplex PCR; TCRdb has only the in-frame clones, and not every one. This sample has about 330,000 clones, with roughly 85% found just once. Trimming removed 1 base from V and 0 bases from J, with 10 bases in between. The CDR3 sequence is 16 residues long. CDR1 and CDR2 from the germline V gene are KGHSH and LQKENI. The V gene is TRBV18, the J gene TRBJ1-5, with D tentatively TRBD1 (6 bases). What was sequenced was peripheral blood. The sequence came from a human donor in a cohort sampled during active COVID-19. CDR3 DNA: TGTGCCAGCTCACCACGAAGACAGGATAGCAATCAGCCCCAGCATTTT. Translation: CASSPRRQDSNQPQHF. The full variable domain, with the rest looked up from reference TRBV18 and TRBJ1-5, is NAGVMQNPRHLVRRRGQEARLRCSPMKGHSHVYWYRQLPEEGLKFMVYLQKENIIDESGMPKERFSAEFPKEGPSILRIQQVVRGDSAAYFCASSPRRQDSNQPQHFGDGTRLSIL.